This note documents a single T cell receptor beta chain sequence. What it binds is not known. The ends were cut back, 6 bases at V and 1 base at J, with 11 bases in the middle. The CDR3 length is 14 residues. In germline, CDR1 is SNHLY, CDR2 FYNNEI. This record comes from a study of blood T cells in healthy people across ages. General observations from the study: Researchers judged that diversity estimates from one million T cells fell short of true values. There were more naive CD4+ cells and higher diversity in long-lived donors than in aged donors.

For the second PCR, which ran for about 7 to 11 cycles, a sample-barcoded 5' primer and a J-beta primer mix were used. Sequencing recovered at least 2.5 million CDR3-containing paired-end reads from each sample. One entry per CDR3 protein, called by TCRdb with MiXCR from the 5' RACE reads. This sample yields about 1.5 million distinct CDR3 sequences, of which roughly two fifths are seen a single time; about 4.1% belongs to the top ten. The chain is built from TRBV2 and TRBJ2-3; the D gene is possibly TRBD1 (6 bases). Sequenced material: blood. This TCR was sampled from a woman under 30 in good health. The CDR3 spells CASRQGFGTDTQYF. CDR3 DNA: TGTGCCAGCAGACAGGGCTTTGGCACAGATACGCAGTATTTT. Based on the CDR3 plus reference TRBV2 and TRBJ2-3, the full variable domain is EPEVTQTPSHQVTQMGQEVILRCVPISNHLYFYWYRQILGQKVEFLVSFYNNEISEKSEIFDDQFSVERPDGSNFTLKIRSTKLEDSAMYFCASRQGFGTDTQYFGPGTRLTVL.